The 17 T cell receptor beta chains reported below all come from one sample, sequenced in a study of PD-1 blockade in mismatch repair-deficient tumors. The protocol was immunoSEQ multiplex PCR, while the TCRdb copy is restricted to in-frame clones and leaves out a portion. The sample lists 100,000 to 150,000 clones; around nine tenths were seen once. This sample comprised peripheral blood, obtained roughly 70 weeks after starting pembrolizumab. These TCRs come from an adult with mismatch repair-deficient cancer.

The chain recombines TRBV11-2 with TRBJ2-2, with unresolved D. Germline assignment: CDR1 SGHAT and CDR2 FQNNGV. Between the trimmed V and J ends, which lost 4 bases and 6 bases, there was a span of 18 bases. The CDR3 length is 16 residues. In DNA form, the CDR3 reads TGTGCCAGCAGCTCCGGGCCACTTAAAAAGTCCGGGGAGCTGTTTTTT. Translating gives CASSSGPLKKSGELFF.

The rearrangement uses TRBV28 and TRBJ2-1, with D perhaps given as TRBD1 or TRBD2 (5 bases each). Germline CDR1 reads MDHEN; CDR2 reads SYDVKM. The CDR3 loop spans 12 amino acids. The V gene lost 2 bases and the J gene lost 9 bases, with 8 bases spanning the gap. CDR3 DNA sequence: TGTGCCAGCAGTTTAGAGGGACGTGAGCAGTTCTTC. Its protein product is CASSLEGREQFF.

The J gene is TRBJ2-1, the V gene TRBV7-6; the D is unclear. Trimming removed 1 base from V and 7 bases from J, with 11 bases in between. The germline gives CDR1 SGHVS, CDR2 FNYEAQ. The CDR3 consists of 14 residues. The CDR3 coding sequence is TGTGCCAGCAGCTTAGAGCCGGCGGAGAATGAGCAGTTCTTC. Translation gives CASSLEPAENEQFF.

Here the CDR3 reads CASSLSLGGPNTQYF. As DNA, the CDR3 is TGTGCCAGCAGCTTAAGTCTGGGGGGACCGAATACGCAGTATTTT. The chain uses TRBV7-9 and TRBJ2-3, with D tentatively TRBD2 (6 bases). V lost 2 bases and J 7 bases, leaving 16 bases between the germline ends. CDR1 SEHNR and CDR2 FQNEAQ come from the germline V gene (reference sequence). The CDR3 is made up of 15 amino acids. The full variable domain, completed using reference TRBV7-9 and TRBJ2-3, is DTGVSQNPRHKITKRGQNVTFRCDPISEHNRLYWYRQTLGQGPEFLTYFQNEAQLEKSRLLSDRFSAERPKGSFSTLEIQRTEQGDSAMYLCASSLSLGGPNTQYFGPGTRLTVL.

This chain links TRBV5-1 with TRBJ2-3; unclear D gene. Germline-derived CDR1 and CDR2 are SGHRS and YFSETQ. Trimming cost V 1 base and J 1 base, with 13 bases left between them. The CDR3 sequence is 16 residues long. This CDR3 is CASSLKQNPRTDTQYF. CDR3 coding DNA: TGCGCCAGCAGCTTGAAACAGAATCCCCGCACAGATACGCAGTATTTT.

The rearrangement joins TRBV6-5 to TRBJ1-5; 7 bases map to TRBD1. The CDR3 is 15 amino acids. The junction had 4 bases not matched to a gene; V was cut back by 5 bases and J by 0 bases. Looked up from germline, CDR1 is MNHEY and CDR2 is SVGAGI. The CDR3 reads CASSPGQYSNQPQHF. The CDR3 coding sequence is TGTGCCAGCAGTCCGGGACAGTATAGCAATCAGCCCCAGCATTTT.

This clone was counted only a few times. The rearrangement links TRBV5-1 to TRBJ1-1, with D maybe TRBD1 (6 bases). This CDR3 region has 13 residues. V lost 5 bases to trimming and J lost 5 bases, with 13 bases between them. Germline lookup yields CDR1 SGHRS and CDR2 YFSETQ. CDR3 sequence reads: CASSINRVTEAFF. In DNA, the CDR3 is TGCGCCAGCAGTATCAACAGGGTTACTGAAGCTTTCTTT. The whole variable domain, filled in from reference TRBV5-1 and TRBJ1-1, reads KAGVTQTPRYLIKTRGQQVTLSCSPISGHRSVSWYQQTPGQGLQFLFEYFSETQRNKGNFPGRFSGRQFSNSRSEMNVSTLELGDSALYLCASSINRVTEAFFGQGTRLTVV.

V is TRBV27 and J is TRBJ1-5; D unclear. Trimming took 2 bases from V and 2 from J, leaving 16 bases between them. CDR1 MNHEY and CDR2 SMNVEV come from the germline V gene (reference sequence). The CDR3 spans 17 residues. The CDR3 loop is CASSLRSGKGGNQPQHF. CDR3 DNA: TGTGCCAGCAGTTTAAGGTCGGGGAAGGGAGGCAATCAGCCCCAGCATTTT.

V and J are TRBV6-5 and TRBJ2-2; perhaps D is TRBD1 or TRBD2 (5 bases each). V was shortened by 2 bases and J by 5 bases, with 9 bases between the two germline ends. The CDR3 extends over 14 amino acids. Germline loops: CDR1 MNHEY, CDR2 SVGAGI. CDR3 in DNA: TGTGCCAGCAGTTACGGGGGTGAGACCGGGGAGCTGTTTTTT. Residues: CASSYGGETGELFF.

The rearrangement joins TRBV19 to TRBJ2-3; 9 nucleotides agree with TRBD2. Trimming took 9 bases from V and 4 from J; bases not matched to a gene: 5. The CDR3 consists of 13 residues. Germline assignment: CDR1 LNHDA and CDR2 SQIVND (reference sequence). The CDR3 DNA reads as TGTGCCAGCAGAGCGGGAGGTGCAGATACGCAGTATTTT. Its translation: CASRAGGADTQYF.

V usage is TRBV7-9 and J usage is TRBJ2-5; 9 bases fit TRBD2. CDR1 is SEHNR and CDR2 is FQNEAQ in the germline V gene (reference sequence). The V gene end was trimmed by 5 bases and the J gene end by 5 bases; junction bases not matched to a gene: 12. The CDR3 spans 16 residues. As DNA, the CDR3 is TGTGCCAGCAGCGCCCCCCTAGCGGGAATTACGGAGACCCAGTACTTC. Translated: CASSAPLAGITETQYF.

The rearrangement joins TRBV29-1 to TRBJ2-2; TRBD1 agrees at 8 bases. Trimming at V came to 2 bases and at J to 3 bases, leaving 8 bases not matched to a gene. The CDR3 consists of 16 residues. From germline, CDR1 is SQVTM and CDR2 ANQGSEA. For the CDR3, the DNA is TGCAGCGTTGAACAATGGACAGGGAAGGACACCGGGGAGCTGTTTTTT. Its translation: CSVEQWTGKDTGELFF.

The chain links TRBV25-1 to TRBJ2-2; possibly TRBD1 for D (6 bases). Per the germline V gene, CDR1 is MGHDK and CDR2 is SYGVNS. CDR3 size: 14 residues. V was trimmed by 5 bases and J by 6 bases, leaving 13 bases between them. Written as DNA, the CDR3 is TGTGCCAGCAGTCACAGGGTCAGGGCCGGGGAGCTGTTTTTT. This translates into CASSHRVRAGELFF.

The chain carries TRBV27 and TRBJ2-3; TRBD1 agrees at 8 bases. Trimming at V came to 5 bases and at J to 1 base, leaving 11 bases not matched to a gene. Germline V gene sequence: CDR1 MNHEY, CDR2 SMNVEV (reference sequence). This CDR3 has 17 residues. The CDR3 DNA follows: TGTGCCAGCAGTAAGGTCCAGGGGGCGTTTCGCACAGATACGCAGTATTTT. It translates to CASSKVQGAFRTDTQYF.

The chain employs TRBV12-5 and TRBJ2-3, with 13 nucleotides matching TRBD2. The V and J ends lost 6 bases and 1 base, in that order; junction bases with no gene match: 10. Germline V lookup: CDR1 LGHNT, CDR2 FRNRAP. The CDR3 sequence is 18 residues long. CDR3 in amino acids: CASGRGLAGEFGTDTQYF. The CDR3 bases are TGTGCTAGTGGCCGAGGACTAGCGGGAGAGTTTGGCACAGATACGCAGTATTTT.

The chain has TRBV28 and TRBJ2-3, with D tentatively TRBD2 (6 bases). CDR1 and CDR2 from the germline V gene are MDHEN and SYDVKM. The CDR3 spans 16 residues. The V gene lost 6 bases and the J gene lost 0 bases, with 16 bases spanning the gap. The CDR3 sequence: CASSPRMSGSTDTQYF. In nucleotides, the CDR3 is TGTGCCAGCAGCCCACGAATGAGCGGGAGCACAGATACGCAGTATTTT.

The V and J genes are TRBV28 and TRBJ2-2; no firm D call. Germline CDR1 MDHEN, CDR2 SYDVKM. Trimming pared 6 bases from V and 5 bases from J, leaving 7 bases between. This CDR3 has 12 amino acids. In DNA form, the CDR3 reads TGTGCCAGCAGCCTCGGGACCGGGGAGCTGTTTTTT. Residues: CASSLGTGELFF.